A selection of T cell receptor beta chains follows, all from one sample in a study of siplizumab effects on memory and regulatory T cells. Method: immunoSEQ multiplex PCR; TCRdb's copy keeps in-frame clones and lacks some. Found here are over 60,000 clones, about 89% of them singletons; the top ten hold approximately 30%. The sample was CD8+ T cells sorted from blood. Every receptor here comes from a human donor in good health. The CDR3 runs from the conserved cysteine through the conserved F or W. Each record gives: CDR3 length, V gene, J gene, D gene, clone size, CDR3 DNA, CDR3 protein. The D gene is left open where the match is weak. Some rows have no size entry. The others give once, few or many, or a class for an expanded clone.

len: 14
v_gene: TRBV2
j_gene: TRBJ1-5
d_gene: TRBD1
abundance: -
CDR3nt: TGTGCCAGCGCAGGACAGGCGGGCAATCAGCCCCAGCATTTT
CDR3aa: CASAGQAGNQPQHF

len: 16
v_gene: TRBV10-1
j_gene: TRBJ2-7
d_gene: TRBD1
abundance: -
CDR3nt: TGCGCCAGAGGGTCCCTCCCGGGACAGGGGTCCCACGAGCAGTACTTC
CDR3aa: CARGSLPGQGSHEQYF

len: 15
v_gene: TRBV12-5
j_gene: TRBJ2-1
d_gene: TRBD1
abundance: -
CDR3nt: TGTGCTAGTGGGCCCGGACAGGGGGCTAACAATGAGCAGTTCTTC
CDR3aa: CASGPGQGANNEQFF

len: 13
v_gene: TRBV7-9
j_gene: TRBJ1-1
d_gene: -
abundance: -
CDR3nt: TGTGCCAGCAGCCCCACAGGGCTACCTGAAGCTTTCTTT
CDR3aa: CASSPTGLPEAFF

len: 15
v_gene: TRBV14
j_gene: TRBJ2-1
d_gene: -
abundance: -
CDR3nt: TGTGCCAGCAGCCAAATTAGTGGCAGGAGCAATGAGCAGTTCTTC
CDR3aa: CASSQISGRSNEQFF

len: 13
v_gene: TRBV19
j_gene: TRBJ2-7
d_gene: TRBD2
abundance: -
CDR3nt: TGTGCCAGTAGAGGACTAGCGGACTACGAGCAGTACTTC
CDR3aa: CASRGLADYEQYF

len: 15
v_gene: TRBV14
j_gene: TRBJ2-2
d_gene: TRBD2
abundance: -
CDR3nt: TGTGCCAGCAGCCAAGGAGCTAGCGGCACCGGGGAGCTGTTTTTT
CDR3aa: CASSQGASGTGELFF

len: 11
v_gene: TRBV9
j_gene: TRBJ2-3
d_gene: -
abundance: -
CDR3nt: TGTGCCAGCAGCGCGACAGATACGCAGTATTTT
CDR3aa: CASSATDTQYF

len: 16
v_gene: TRBV4-1
j_gene: TRBJ1-2
d_gene: -
abundance: -
CDR3nt: TGCGCCAGCAGCCAAGGTCCTGAGACACCCAACTATGGCTACACCTTC
CDR3aa: CASSQGPETPNYGYTF

len: 14
v_gene: TRBV29-1
j_gene: TRBJ1-2
d_gene: -
abundance: -
CDR3nt: TGCAGCGTTGATTTGGCCCTCTCTAACTATGGCTACACCTTC
CDR3aa: CSVDLALSNYGYTF

len: 14
v_gene: TRBV13
j_gene: TRBJ1-2
d_gene: -
abundance: -
CDR3nt: TGTGCCAGCAGCTTATCAGGGACAAACTATGGCTACACCTTC
CDR3aa: CASSLSGTNYGYTF

len: 16
v_gene: TRBV11-2
j_gene: TRBJ2-1
d_gene: TRBD2
abundance: -
CDR3nt: TGTGCCAGCAGCTTATCCCCAGCGGGGGCCTACAATGAGCAGTTCTTC
CDR3aa: CASSLSPAGAYNEQFF

len: 12
v_gene: TRBV27
j_gene: TRBJ2-1
d_gene: -
abundance: -
CDR3nt: TGTGCCAGCAGTCCATCGTACAATGAGCAGTTCTTC
CDR3aa: CASSPSYNEQFF

len: 15
v_gene: TRBV7-8
j_gene: TRBJ2-1
d_gene: TRBD1
abundance: -
CDR3nt: TGTGCCAGCAGCTTAGCCGGGACAGGGGACAATGAGCAGTTCTTC
CDR3aa: CASSLAGTGDNEQFF

len: 16
v_gene: TRBV27
j_gene: TRBJ2-7
d_gene: -
abundance: -
CDR3nt: TGTGCCAGCAGTTTAAGGTTTGCGGACTTCGCCTACGAGCAGTACTTC
CDR3aa: CASSLRFADFAYEQYF

len: 11
v_gene: TRBV27
j_gene: TRBJ2-1
d_gene: -
abundance: -
CDR3nt: TGTGCCAGCATTAGCTCTGCCCGGGGGTTCTTC
CDR3aa: CASISSARGFF

len: 16
v_gene: TRBV7-2
j_gene: TRBJ1-1
d_gene: -
abundance: -
CDR3nt: TGTGCCAGCAGCTTAGAACAGTGGCCTCTTAACACTGAAGCTTTCTTT
CDR3aa: CASSLEQWPLNTEAFF

len: 17
v_gene: TRBV19
j_gene: TRBJ1-5
d_gene: -
abundance: -
CDR3nt: TGTGCCAGTAGTGGACCGTCTGGGGTTTATAGCAATCAGCCCCAGCATTTT
CDR3aa: CASSGPSGVYSNQPQHF

len: 14
v_gene: TRBV6-6
j_gene: TRBJ2-1
d_gene: -
abundance: -
CDR3nt: TGTGCCAGCACCCGGGACGGACCGGACAATGAGCAGTTCTTC
CDR3aa: CASTRDGPDNEQFF

len: 12
v_gene: TRBV9
j_gene: TRBJ2-7
d_gene: -
abundance: -
CDR3nt: TGTGCCAGCTCAGGACTCGGTTACGAGCAGTACTTC
CDR3aa: CASSGLGYEQYF

len: 14
v_gene: TRBV2
j_gene: TRBJ2-1
d_gene: TRBD1
abundance: -
CDR3nt: TGTGCCACAGAACAGGGGGCTTCGGTCCATGAGCAGTTCTTC
CDR3aa: CATEQGASVHEQFF

len: 14
v_gene: TRBV27
j_gene: TRBJ2-7
d_gene: -
abundance: -
CDR3nt: TGTGCCAGCAGTTCCGGGGGGCTTGGGTACGAGCAGTACTTC
CDR3aa: CASSSGGLGYEQYF

len: 14
v_gene: TRBV6-1
j_gene: TRBJ2-7
d_gene: TRBD1
abundance: -
CDR3nt: TGTGCCAGCAAACCCGGGACAGATTACTACGAGCAGTACTTC
CDR3aa: CASKPGTDYYEQYF

len: 16
v_gene: TRBV18
j_gene: TRBJ1-5
d_gene: -
abundance: -
CDR3nt: TGTGCCAGCTCACCACCCTCAACTTCGAGCAATCAGCCCCAGCATTTT
CDR3aa: CASSPPSTSSNQPQHF

len: 14
v_gene: TRBV19
j_gene: TRBJ2-5
d_gene: TRBD1
abundance: -
CDR3nt: TGTGCCAGTAGTATATGGCAGGGGGCGAGGACCCAGTACTTC
CDR3aa: CASSIWQGARTQYF

len: 15
v_gene: TRBV30
j_gene: TRBJ2-3
d_gene: TRBD2
abundance: once
CDR3nt: TGTGCCTGGAGCCCGGGGGTAGCGGGCTGGGATACGCAGTATTTT
CDR3aa: CAWSPGVAGWDTQYF

len: 11
v_gene: TRBV18
j_gene: TRBJ1-1
d_gene: -
abundance: -
CDR3nt: TGTGCCAGCTCTCCGGATGATATAGCTTTCTTT
CDR3aa: CASSPDDIAFF

len: 17
v_gene: TRBV4-2
j_gene: TRBJ2-3
d_gene: TRBD2
abundance: once
CDR3nt: TGTGCCAGCAGCCAGTTGTCGGGACTAGCGGAGACAGATACGCAGTATTTT
CDR3aa: CASSQLSGLAETDTQYF

len: 17
v_gene: TRBV4-2
j_gene: TRBJ2-3
d_gene: TRBD2
abundance: few
CDR3nt: TGTGCCAGCAGCCAAGAAAAGCGGGGGGGCCCGTCAGATACGCAGTATTTT
CDR3aa: CASSQEKRGGPSDTQYF

len: 14
v_gene: TRBV6-1
j_gene: TRBJ2-1
d_gene: -
abundance: -
CDR3nt: TGTGCCAGCAGTGAAGGGATAGGCCCCAATGAGCAGTTCTTC
CDR3aa: CASSEGIGPNEQFF

len: 15
v_gene: TRBV6-1
j_gene: TRBJ2-1
d_gene: -
abundance: -
CDR3nt: TGTGCCAGCAGGGACCTAGCGAGGACCTACAATGAGCAGTTCTTC
CDR3aa: CASRDLARTYNEQFF

len: 16
v_gene: TRBV6-4
j_gene: TRBJ2-2
d_gene: -
abundance: -
CDR3nt: TGTGCCAGCAGTGTCGCCGGGTCCACCGGCACCGGGGAGCTGTTTTTT
CDR3aa: CASSVAGSTGTGELFF

len: 16
v_gene: TRBV5-4
j_gene: TRBJ2-4
d_gene: -
abundance: -
CDR3nt: TGTGCCAGCAGCTTGGGGACGGCCTTAGCCAAAAACATTCAGTACTTC
CDR3aa: CASSLGTALAKNIQYF

len: 15
v_gene: TRBV9
j_gene: TRBJ1-1
d_gene: -
abundance: few
CDR3nt: TGTGCCAGCAGCCCCCCCATCGATCTGAACACTGAAGCTTTCTTT
CDR3aa: CASSPPIDLNTEAFF

len: 17
v_gene: TRBV18
j_gene: TRBJ2-3
d_gene: -
abundance: -
CDR3nt: TGTGCCAGCTCACCACCGACTACATTATACTACACAGATACGCAGTATTTT
CDR3aa: CASSPPTTLYYTDTQYF

len: 14
v_gene: TRBV6-1
j_gene: TRBJ1-1
d_gene: -
abundance: few
CDR3nt: TGTGCCAGCAGTGAAGGTAGCCTGAACACTGAAGCTTTCTTT
CDR3aa: CASSEGSLNTEAFF

len: 15
v_gene: TRBV21-1
j_gene: TRBJ2-3
d_gene: -
abundance: -
CDR3nt: TGTGCCAGCAGCCCGGGACTAGCGGACACAGATACGCAGTATTTT
CDR3aa: CASSPGLADTDTQYF

len: 16
v_gene: TRBV19
j_gene: TRBJ1-2
d_gene: -
abundance: -
CDR3nt: TGTGCCAGTAGTATGGATACAGGGTCGGCTAACTATGGCTACACCTTC
CDR3aa: CASSMDTGSANYGYTF

len: 14
v_gene: TRBV9
j_gene: TRBJ2-1
d_gene: TRBD2
abundance: -
CDR3nt: TGTGCCAGCAGCATAGCGGGAGGGCGCAATGAGCAGTTCTTC
CDR3aa: CASSIAGGRNEQFF

len: 14
v_gene: TRBV14
j_gene: TRBJ2-3
d_gene: TRBD1
abundance: -
CDR3nt: TGTGCCAGCAGCCAAGAGACAGGGTATGATACGCAGTATTTT
CDR3aa: CASSQETGYDTQYF

len: 17
v_gene: TRBV12-5
j_gene: TRBJ2-1
d_gene: -
abundance: once
CDR3nt: TGTGCTAGTGGTCCCCACTCCACCGGGACCAACAGCAATGAGCAGTTCTTC
CDR3aa: CASGPHSTGTNSNEQFF

len: 16
v_gene: TRBV7-9
j_gene: TRBJ2-3
d_gene: TRBD1
abundance: -
CDR3nt: TGTGCCAGCAGCCCTAGACCGGGACAGGGATTAGATACGCAGTATTTT
CDR3aa: CASSPRPGQGLDTQYF

len: 12
v_gene: TRBV7-9
j_gene: TRBJ1-6
d_gene: -
abundance: -
CDR3nt: TGTGCCAGCAGCCCGTATAATTCACCCCTCCACTTT
CDR3aa: CASSPYNSPLHF

len: 14
v_gene: TRBV4-1
j_gene: TRBJ1-1
d_gene: -
abundance: -
CDR3nt: TGCGCCAGCAGCCCCTCGGACCCGAACACTGAAGCTTTCTTT
CDR3aa: CASSPSDPNTEAFF

len: 16
v_gene: TRBV2
j_gene: TRBJ2-2
d_gene: TRBD2
abundance: -
CDR3nt: TGTGCCAGCACCCCGACTAGCGGGAGCCGGACCGGGGAGCTGTTTTTT
CDR3aa: CASTPTSGSRTGELFF

len: 15
v_gene: TRBV2
j_gene: TRBJ1-1
d_gene: -
abundance: -
CDR3nt: TGTGCCAGCAGTGAAGATGGGCAGTTAGGAATTGAAGCTTTCTTT
CDR3aa: CASSEDGQLGIEAFF

len: 16
v_gene: TRBV19
j_gene: TRBJ1-5
d_gene: -
abundance: -
CDR3nt: TGTGCCAGTAGTATGGGAGGGCGTGGAATCGACCAGCCCCAGCATTTT
CDR3aa: CASSMGGRGIDQPQHF

len: 15
v_gene: TRBV4-2
j_gene: TRBJ2-1
d_gene: TRBD2
abundance: -
CDR3nt: TGTGCCAGCAGCGGCGGACTAGCGGAATACAATGAGCAGTTCTTC
CDR3aa: CASSGGLAEYNEQFF

len: 16
v_gene: TRBV13
j_gene: TRBJ2-6
d_gene: -
abundance: once
CDR3nt: TGTGCCAGCGCTATCGCTAGGGTGGATGGGGCCAACGTCCTGACTTTC
CDR3aa: CASAIARVDGANVLTF

len: 14
v_gene: TRBV27
j_gene: TRBJ1-2
d_gene: TRBD1
abundance: -
CDR3nt: TGTGCCAGCAGTTGGACAGGGACATTTCGCGGCTACACCTTC
CDR3aa: CASSWTGTFRGYTF

len: 14
v_gene: TRBV6-1
j_gene: TRBJ1-2
d_gene: -
abundance: -
CDR3nt: TGTGCCAGCATCCCATGGATCGCTAACTATGGCTACACCTTC
CDR3aa: CASIPWIANYGYTF